A single sample is the source of the 8 T cell receptor beta chains below, sequenced in a study of vaccination effects on CD4 cells after COVID-19. No antigen has been identified for these receptors. TCRdb's copy holds only in-frame clones and misses some; the assay was immunoSEQ multiplex PCR. The sample records 40,000 to 50,000 clones, over 75% being singletons. Under the ViraFEST assay, PBMC were stimulated with viral peptide pools so that antigen-specific CD4+ T cells expanded. Sequencing was performed afterwards. An approximately 10-day culture period preceded the isolation of CD4+ T cells. Nobody among the vaccine recipients had prior SARS-CoV-2 infection (nucleocapsid antibodies were negative). The source was CD4+ T cells from PBMCs cultured with HCoV-NL63 spike peptides, collected before COVID-19 vaccination. These TCRs come from a human donor who received a COVID-19 vaccine.

The chain joins TRBV4-1 to TRBJ2-1; 8 bases map to TRBD2. Germline V gives CDR1 MGHRA, CDR2 YSYEKL. The junction had 10 bases not matched to a gene; V was cut back by 3 bases and J by 9 bases. This CDR3 contains 15 residues. CDR3 sequence reads: CASSQGEGLVREQFF. The CDR3, as DNA: TGCGCCAGCAGCCAGGGGGAGGGACTAGTTCGTGAGCAGTTCTTC.

The rearrangement uses TRBV7-2 and TRBJ1-4; 8 bases are shared with TRBD1. The CDR3 extends over 15 amino acids. After removal of 7 bases from V and 7 bases from J, the junction contained 11 bases not matched to a gene. Looked up from germline, CDR1 is SGHTA and CDR2 is FQGNSA. The CDR3 loop is CASTKGGRGLEKLFF. The DNA for the CDR3 is TGTGCCAGCACCAAGGGGGGCAGGGGGCTTGAAAAACTGTTTTTT.

The chain combines TRBV5-1 with TRBJ1-6; D remains unclear. This CDR3 comprises 18 residues. The V gene's germline CDR1 is SGHRS and CDR2 YFSETQ. V dropped 1 base and J dropped 0 bases, with 14 bases sitting between them. Written as DNA, the CDR3 is TGCGCCAGCAGCTTGTCCGTCAACTGGAGCTCCTATAATTCACCCCTCCACTTT. Encoded protein: CASSLSVNWSSYNSPLHF.

This clone has only a few counts. This chain uses TRBV5-1 with TRBJ2-7; weak D call: TRBD2 (5 bases). The V gene lost 0 bases and the J gene lost 12 bases, with 13 bases spanning the gap. This CDR3 has 12 residues. Germline V gene sequence: CDR1 SGHRS, CDR2 YFSETQ. The CDR3 is CASSLEGLKLYV. In nucleotides, the CDR3 is TGCGCCAGCAGCTTGGAAGGACTGAAGTTGTACGTC.

In DNA, the CDR3 is TGCGCCAGCAGCTCTTTAGGGGGGGAAGTGGAGACCCAGTACTTC. Its protein is CASSSLGGEVETQYF. The chain carries TRBV5-1 and TRBJ2-5; TRBD2 is a possible D gene (7 bases). CDR1 is SGHRS and CDR2 is YFSETQ in the germline V gene. The germline V and J ends were trimmed by 3 bases and 5 bases, with 17 bases remaining between them. The length of the CDR3 is 15 residues.

The chain uses TRBV18 and TRBJ1-2, with D possibly matching TRBD1 (5 bases). Germline V gene data show CDR1 as KGHSH and CDR2 as LQKENI. This CDR3 has 16 residues. Trimming removed 4 bases at V and 2 bases at J, with 17 bases between. CDR3 loop: CASSREDTSSNYGYTF. CDR3 nucleotides: TGTGCCAGCTCACGCGAGGACACCTCCTCGAACTATGGCTACACCTTC.

The gene calls are TRBV29-1 and TRBJ2-5, with D tentatively TRBD2 (5 bases). V gave up 1 base and J gave up 5 bases, with 11 bases separating them. Germline V lookup: CDR1 SQVTM, CDR2 ANQGSEA. The CDR3 has 13 amino acids. CDR3 nucleotide sequence: TGCAGCGTTGAAGCCGTAGCGAGGGAGACCCAGTACTTC. This gives the protein CSVEAVARETQYF.

This clone was seen more than once but under ten times. CDR3 protein: CASSYSGATGELFF. The CDR3 DNA reads as TGCGCCAGCAGCTACTCAGGGGCCACCGGGGAGCTGTTTTTT. The rearrangement links TRBV5-1 to TRBJ2-2, with D possibly TRBD1 on 6 matching bases. From germline, CDR1 is SGHRS and CDR2 YFSETQ. The CDR3 has 14 amino acids. V lost 3 bases and J lost 4, with 10 bases in between.